The entry below gives a single TCR beta chain sequence along with its context. Its target is not known. J lost 11 bases, V lost 4 bases, and 9 bases had no gene match. The CDR3 loop spans 14 amino acids. Looked up from germline, CDR1 is PRHDT and CDR2 is FYEKMQ (reference sequence). This specimen comes from a study of cytomegalovirus exposure and HLA in healthy donors. Study-level results: Likely technical artifact: a cluster of highly shared sequence variants. Researchers reported in a later analysis that a missense DCLRE1C variant was tied to TCR beta V- and J-gene trimming. Researchers catalogued some 160 TCR beta chains as cytomegalovirus-associated. A later analysis by the authors found several of the most significant clusters apparently linked to common viral pathogens.

PCR was performed using 60 Vbeta and 13 Jbeta primers. Sequencing used immunoSEQ multiplex PCR; TCRdb keeps in-frame clones, though not all of them. The sample contains around 150,000 clones, 68% of which appear only once. The sequenced sample consisted of PBMCs. J is TRBJ2-5 and V is TRBV13; TRBD1 matches 11 bases. The TCR sequence derives from a woman between 40 and 50 years old in good health and CMV-seropositive. CDR3 region: CASSSGQGASEQYF. The CDR3 DNA reads TGTGCCAGCAGCTCAGGACAGGGGGCTAGTGAGCAGTACTTC.